These 17 T cell receptor beta chains were sequenced from one sample in a study of T cell changes during pregnancy in multiple sclerosis. Using immunoSEQ multiplex PCR, the repertoire was profiled, and TCRdb retains in-frame clones only, with some absent. The sample lists around 50,000 clones; 80% to 95% were seen once. Here the sequenced sample was CD4+ T cells from peripheral blood mononuclear cells, taken after pregnancy. The receptors were sampled from a female donor with multiple sclerosis, enrolled in a pregnancy study.

This chain links TRBV9 with TRBJ2-6, with no clear D. CDR1 and CDR2 (germline): SGDLS, YYNGEE. V lost 3 bases, J lost 2 bases, and 9 bases lay in between. CDR3 length: 15 residues. CDR3 in DNA: TGTGCCAGCAGCGGTCCCCTCCCTGGGGCCAACGTCCTGACTTTC. Translation gives CASSGPLPGANVLTF.

The CDR3 reads CASSFGENEQYF. The CDR3, as DNA: TGTGCCAGCAGCTTTGGGGAGAACGAGCAGTACTTC. The V and J genes are TRBV7-2 and TRBJ2-7; possible D gene TRBD2, 5 bases. This CDR3 region has 12 residues. The V gene's germline CDR1 is SGHTA and CDR2 FQGNSA. Trimming removed 3 bases from V and 5 bases from J, with 8 bases in between.

The chain has TRBV19 and TRBJ1-1; 9 bases align to TRBD1. Germline assignment: CDR1 LNHDA and CDR2 SQIVND (reference sequence). CDR3 length equals 14 residues. Germline trimming cut 4 bases from V and 5 bases from J; bases unmatched to any gene: 5. CDR3 in DNA: TGTGCCAGTAGTACCAGACAGGGGGGGACTGAAGCTTTCTTT. It is translated as CASSTRQGGTEAFF. The full variable domain, its missing parts supplied by reference TRBV19 and TRBJ1-1, is DGGITQSPKYLFRKEGQNVTLSCEQNLNHDAMYWYRQDPGQGLRLIYYSQIVNDFQKGDIAEGYSVSREKKESFPLTVTSAQKNPTAFYLCASSTRQGGTEAFFGQGTRLTVV.

V gene TRBV27 combines with J gene TRBJ1-5, with TRBD1 identical over 9 bases. CDR3 length: 14 residues. Trimming took 5 bases from V and 4 from J; bases not matched to a gene: 3. CDR1 is MNHEY, CDR2 SMNVEV, per germline (reference sequence). The CDR3 region has the DNA TGTGCCAGCAGTCCTGGGACAGGGAATCAGCCCCAGCATTTT. This encodes CASSPGTGNQPQHF.

The V call is TRBV7-3, the J call TRBJ1-1; possible D gene TRBD1, 6 bases. Trimming cost V 4 bases and J 1 base, with 16 bases left between them. This CDR3 region has 16 residues. Germline CDR1 SGHTA, CDR2 FQGTGA. The CDR3 loop reads CASSSAGGGGNTEAFF. CDR3 nucleotide sequence: TGTGCCAGCAGCTCCGCGGGGGGAGGGGGGAACACTGAAGCTTTCTTT.

J is TRBJ2-1 and V is TRBV6-6; weak D call: TRBD1 (6 bases). Germline V gives CDR1 MNHNY, CDR2 SVGAGI (reference sequence). This CDR3 region has 14 residues. The germline V and J ends were trimmed by 8 bases and 2 bases, with 13 bases remaining between them. The CDR3 protein is CASLSGATYNEQFF. CDR3 DNA sequence: TGTGCCAGCCTCTCAGGGGCAACCTACAATGAGCAGTTCTTC.

The V call is TRBV7-2, the J call TRBJ2-3; TRBD2 matches 11 bases. V lost 5 bases and J lost 5; bases outside the gene matches: 15. Germline V lookup: CDR1 SGHTA, CDR2 FQGNSA. The CDR3 contains 18 residues. CDR3 amino acids: CASSQGSGGALDRDTQYF. CDR3 DNA sequence: TGTGCCAGCAGCCAAGGTAGCGGGGGGGCGCTCGACAGAGATACGCAGTATTTT.

The genes are TRBV7-3 and TRBJ2-1, with 8 bases lining up with TRBD2. The CDR3 totals 12 residues. The germline V gene has CDR1 SGHTA and CDR2 FQGTGA. V lost 4 bases and J lost 12; bases outside the gene matches: 5. The CDR3 DNA sequence: TGTGCCAGCAGCTCCTCCGGGGGGGCGCAGTTCTTC. It yields the protein CASSSSGGAQFF.

Only one count was recorded for this clone. The chain has TRBV7-3 and TRBJ2-3, with 9 bases matching TRBD1. V gave up 1 base and J gave up 3 bases; unmatched junction bases: 5. The CDR3 spans 16 residues. Germline CDR1 reads SGHTA; CDR2 reads FQGTGA. The CDR3 DNA is TGTGCCAGCAGCTTAATGGGACAGGGACTTACAGATACGCAGTATTTT. It translates to CASSLMGQGLTDTQYF.

V is TRBV7-8 and J is TRBJ1-1; weak D call: TRBD1 (5 bases). The V gene lost 5 bases and the J gene lost 3 bases, with 13 bases spanning the gap. The CDR3 covers 14 residues. The V gene's germline CDR1 is SGHVS and CDR2 FQNEAQ. Written as DNA, the CDR3 is TGTGCCAGCAGCCCCCGTACAGGTGACACTGAAGCTTTCTTT. It specifies CASSPRTGDTEAFF.

The chain uses TRBV11-2 and TRBJ1-1; 9 positions match TRBD1. CDR1 SGHAT and CDR2 FQNNGV come from the germline V gene. The CDR3 totals 14 residues. J was trimmed by 6 bases and V by 6 bases; bases with no gene match: 8. This CDR3 reads CASRQDRGVAEAFF. CDR3 DNA: TGTGCCAGCAGACAGGACAGGGGAGTGGCTGAAGCTTTCTTT.

The chain couples TRBV4-3 to TRBJ1-2; 10 bases align to TRBD1. Germline V gene data show CDR1 as LGHNA and CDR2 as YSLEER. Trimming took 4 bases from V and 4 from J; bases not matched to a gene: 12. The CDR3 has 17 residues. CDR3 loop: CASSLMGATGGGYGYTF. The CDR3 DNA sequence: TGCGCCAGCAGCCTTATGGGGGCGACAGGGGGCGGCTATGGCTACACCTTC.

The rearrangement uses TRBV7-3 and TRBJ1-5; D might be TRBD1 (6 bases). With 1 base removed from V and 6 bases from J, the gap between germline ends came to 13 bases. The CDR3 has 15 amino acids. The germline CDR1 and CDR2 sequences are SGHTA and FQGTGA. The CDR3 DNA sequence: TGTGCCAGCAGCTTAAATAACAGGGCGTCTCAGCCCCAGCATTTT. Amino acids: CASSLNNRASQPQHF. The whole variable domain, remainder taken from reference TRBV7-3 and TRBJ1-5, is GAGVSQTPSNKVTEKGKYVELRCDPISGHTALYWYRQSLGQGPEFLIYFQGTGAADDSGLPNDRFFAVRPEGSVSTLKIQRTERGDSAVYLCASSLNNRASQPQHFGDGTRLSIL.

The chain combines TRBV6-5 with TRBJ1-1; tentatively, D is TRBD1 (5 bases). From germline, CDR1 is MNHEY and CDR2 SVGAGI. This CDR3 has 13 residues. V was cut by 7 bases and J by 4 bases, with 13 bases left in between. The CDR3 protein is CASISTVLTEAFF. The DNA of the CDR3 is TGTGCCAGCATCTCGACAGTGCTCACTGAAGCTTTCTTT.

The chain couples TRBV15 to TRBJ2-5; 9 positions agree with TRBD1. The CDR3 sequence is 15 residues long. V shed 3 bases and J 4 bases; nucleotides not matched to a gene: 6. CDR1 and CDR2 from the germline V gene are LNHNV and YYDKDF (reference sequence). The CDR3 DNA sequence: TGTGCCACCAGCAGGCACAGGGGGCAGGGAGAGACCCAGTACTTC. It is translated as CATSRHRGQGETQYF.

CDR3 sequence reads: CASSLSPVEEKLFF. The DNA for the CDR3 is TGCGCCAGCAGCCTTAGTCCCGTGGAGGAAAAACTGTTTTTT. J is TRBJ1-4 and V is TRBV4-1; no reliable D call. Germline CDR1 reads MGHRA; CDR2 reads YSYEKL. Trimming removed 4 bases at V and 8 bases at J, with 14 bases between. The CDR3 totals 14 residues.

The rearrangement links TRBV10-3 to TRBJ1-1; D gene uncertain. Trimming shortened V by 3 bases and J by 2 bases, and 13 bases separated the two germline ends. This CDR3 is built from 15 residues. Per the germline V gene, CDR1 is ENHRY and CDR2 is SYGVKD. As DNA, the CDR3 is TGTGCCATCAGTGATCTCGGAGGGCAAAACACTGAAGCTTTCTTT. Amino acid sequence: CAISDLGGQNTEAFF.